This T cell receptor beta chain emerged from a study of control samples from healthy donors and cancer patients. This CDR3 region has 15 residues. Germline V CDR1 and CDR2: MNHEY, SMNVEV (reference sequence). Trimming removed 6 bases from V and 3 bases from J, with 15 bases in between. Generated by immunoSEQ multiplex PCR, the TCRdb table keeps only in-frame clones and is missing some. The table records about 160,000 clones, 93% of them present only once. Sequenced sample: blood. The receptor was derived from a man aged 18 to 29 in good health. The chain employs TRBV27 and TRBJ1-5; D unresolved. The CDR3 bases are TGTGCCAGCAGAAAGGAGCCGGGGAACAATCAGCCCCAGCATTTT. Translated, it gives CASRKEPGNNQPQHF.